The source of this TCR beta chain is a study of blood T cell repertoires in COVID-19. Whole-study context: PBMCs, B-cell-depleted T cells, or T cells were the source of the cDNA or gDNA that made up the material.

V was cut by 7 bases and J by 2 bases, with 11 bases left in between. The CDR3 is made up of 13 amino acids. The germline V gene encodes CDR1 SEHNR and CDR2 FQNEAQ (reference sequence). The assay was immunoSEQ multiplex PCR, and TCRdb's table has in-frame clones only and misses some. The sample lists about 180,000 clones; about 90% were seen once. This chain connects TRBV7-9 to TRBJ1-1; D perhaps matches TRBD1 (5 bases). Sequencing was carried out using PBMCs or T cells enriched from blood (not recorded which). The receptor's source is a human donor with acute COVID-19. The donor label of this sample is uncertain. The CDR3 nucleotides read TGTGCCAGCACCTCTACAGGAAACACTGAAGCTTTCTTT. It translates to CASTSTGNTEAFF.